This T cell receptor (beta chain) came from a study of T cells after yellow fever vaccination. Regarding the study as a whole: A small share of clonotypes appeared in both CD4 and CD8 compartments.

This clonotype was found many times. Its cognate antigen is unknown. Germline V gene lookup returns CDR1 SEHNR and CDR2 FQNEAQ (reference sequence). The CDR3 contains 13 residues. V lost 3 bases and J 0 bases, leaving 6 bases between the germline ends. TCRdb redid the calling of the 5' RACE reads with MiXCR, one entry per CDR3 protein. The sample lists about 230,000 distinct CDR3 sequences; around 6.7% were seen once. The sample consisted of CD4+ T cells sorted from PBMCs, taken on the day of the yellow fever booster vaccination. This chain links TRBV7-9 with TRBJ2-7; D uncertain. The TCR comes from a man aged 30 to 45 who received the YFV17D yellow fever vaccine. The CDR3 reads CASSFEVSYEQYF. The CDR3 coding sequence is TGTGCCAGCAGCTTCGAGGTCTCCTACGAGCAGTACTTC.